This is a list of T cell receptor beta chains from one sample in a study of blood T cells in healthy people across ages. TCRdb fed the 5' RACE reads into MiXCR, producing one record per CDR3 protein. The sample lists over 950,000 distinct CDR3 sequences, roughly 51% occurring once. Input material: blood. The origin of the receptors is a woman aged 60-75 years in good health. Both conserved end residues are part of each CDR3. A D gene is named only where the DNA matches it firmly. Clone size is not always given. Where it is, it says once, few, many or a class for expanded clones.

D,length,size,V,J,DNA,CDR3
.,13,few,TRBV7-2,TRBJ2-7,TGTGCCAGCAGCTTGGCCCTTTACTACGAGCAGTACTTC,CASSLALYYEQYF
TRBD2,14,few,TRBV20-1,TRBJ2-7,TGCAGTGCTAAAGGACTAGCTCAATCCTACGAGCAGTACTTC,CSAKGLAQSYEQYF
.,14,few,TRBV13,TRBJ2-7,TGTGCCAGCAGCTTACCCGGGTTCTCCTACGAGCAGTACTTC,CASSLPGFSYEQYF
TRBD2,15,.,TRBV27,TRBJ2-5,TGTGCCAGCAGGGCCGGGACTAGAGGGATAACTGAGCAGTACTTC,CASRAGTRGITEQYF
TRBD2,16,few,TRBV6-2/TRBV6-3,TRBJ2-1,TGTGCCAGCAGTTCATTGACTAGCGGGAGGGGCCATGAGCAGTTCTTC,CASSSLTSGRGHEQFF
TRBD1,16,.,TRBV6-5,TRBJ1-1,TGTGCCAGCAGTTACGGTGACAGGGACCCAAACACTGAAGCTTTCTTT,CASSYGDRDPNTEAFF
TRBD2,13,.,TRBV3-1,TRBJ2-1,TGTGCCAGCAGACGAGCTAGCGGTAATGAGCAGTTCTTC,CASRRASGNEQFF
.,15,few,TRBV25-1,TRBJ2-7,TGTGCCAGCAGTGAAGCCGGGACCCTGGGCTACGAGCAGTACTTC,CASSEAGTLGYEQYF
.,14,.,TRBV27,TRBJ1-1,TGTGCCAGCAGTTTCGGCAGAACAAACACTGAAGCTTTCTTT,CASSFGRTNTEAFF
TRBD1,14,.,TRBV2,TRBJ2-7,TGTGCCAGCAAAGGGACAGGACACTCCTACGAGCAGTACTTC,CASKGTGHSYEQYF
.,13,few,TRBV9,TRBJ2-5,TGTGCCAGCAGCACAGGACAGCAGGGGACCCAGTACTTC,CASSTGQQGTQYF
TRBD2,15,once,TRBV7-2,TRBJ2-5,TGTGCCAGCAGCCTCACCCTAGCGGCCTCTAATGAGCAGTACTTC,CASSLTLAASNEQYF
TRBD2,18,.,TRBV7-8,TRBJ2-7,TGTGCCAGCAGCTTAGCGAAGGTAGCGGGAGGGTATTACAATGAGCAGTACTTC,CASSLAKVAGGYYNEQYF
.,11,.,TRBV6-1,TRBJ2-3,TGTGCCAGCAGTGGACTAATTCACCAGTATTTT,CASSGLIHQYF
.,16,.,TRBV3-1,TRBJ2-2,TGTGCCAGCAGCCCCCGGGGAAGGGTGAACACCGGGGAGCTGTTTTTT,CASSPRGRVNTGELFF
TRBD2,14,.,TRBV15,TRBJ2-4,TGTGCCACCAGCAGAGATGGGACTAGCGGACTTCAGTACTTC,CATSRDGTSGLQYF
.,15,.,TRBV12-3/TRBV12-4,TRBJ2-1,TGTGCCAGCAGTCTGGGACTCCTCTCCTACAATGAGCAGTTCTTC,CASSLGLLSYNEQFF
.,16,.,TRBV20-1,TRBJ2-7,TGCAGTGCTAGAGATCTCCCTCGACGACAGTCCTACGAGCAGTACTTC,CSARDLPRRQSYEQYF
TRBD1,16,.,TRBV29-1,TRBJ2-1,TGCAGCGCCTACTTGTTCGCGGGACAGGGGTACAATGAGCAGTTCTTC,CSAYLFAGQGYNEQFF
.,15,.,TRBV11-2,TRBJ2-7,TGTGCCAGCAGCTTGGGGGCTACCCCTGTATACGAGCAGTACTTC,CASSLGATPVYEQYF
TRBD2,12,.,TRBV29-1,TRBJ2-1,TGCAGCACCGGACTAGCGGTCACGGGGCAGTTCTTC,CSTGLAVTGQFF
.,14,few,TRBV19,TRBJ2-5,TGTGCCAGTACTACCGACGCCTTCCAAGAGACCCAGTACTTC,CASTTDAFQETQYF
TRBD2,14,.,TRBV20-1,TRBJ2-1,TGCAGTGCCCATCTAGCGGGAGGATTTAATGAGCAGTTCTTC,CSAHLAGGFNEQFF
TRBD1,17,few,TRBV10-3,TRBJ2-6,TGTGCCATCAGCCGCACCGGGACAGAGACTGGGGCCAACGTCCTGACTTTC,CAISRTGTETGANVLTF
.,15,few,TRBV5-5,TRBJ1-1,TGTGCCAGCAGCTTAGGGCCGGGGACGGGGCCTGAAGCTTTCTTT,CASSLGPGTGPEAFF
.,16,.,TRBV25-1,TRBJ1-1,TGTGCCAGCAGTCAATCGGCCCCCCAAGCCATCACTGAAGCTTTCTTT,CASSQSAPQAITEAFF